These 14 T cell receptor beta chains originate from one sample sequenced in a study of T cell changes during pregnancy in multiple sclerosis. TCRdb's copy holds only in-frame clones and misses some; the assay was immunoSEQ multiplex PCR. The sample carries fewer than 100,000 clones, 85% to 95% recorded once. This material consisted of peripheral blood, taken after pregnancy. These receptors were obtained from a female donor in good health, enrolled as a control in a pregnancy study.

The CDR3 loop reads CASSNTRDKAHYGYTF. CDR3 nucleotides: TGTGCCAGCAGTAACACCCGGGACAAAGCCCACTATGGCTACACCTTC. This chain joins TRBV5-4 and TRBJ1-2, with D possibly matching TRBD1 (6 bases). The CDR3 runs 16 residues. Trimming pared 5 bases from V and 3 bases from J, leaving 20 bases between. Germline V gene sequence: CDR1 SGHNT, CDR2 YYREEE (reference sequence).

The chain combines TRBV28 with TRBJ1-2, with a possible D match to TRBD1 (5 bases). Germline-derived CDR1 and CDR2 are MDHEN and SYDVKM. This CDR3 region has 13 residues. V lost 7 bases to trimming and J lost 3 bases, with 12 bases between them. As DNA, the CDR3 is TGTGCCAGCACCCGCGGGGACGACTATGGCTACACCTTC. It codes for CASTRGDDYGYTF.

The gene calls are TRBV19 and TRBJ1-5; 8 nucleotides align to TRBD1. In germline, CDR1 is LNHDA, CDR2 SQIVND (reference sequence). Trimming cost V 3 bases and J 5 bases; bases outside gene matches: 6. The CDR3 is 15 amino acids. CDR3 sequence: CASSMYRGVDQPQHF. The DNA for the CDR3 is TGTGCCAGTAGTATGTACAGGGGGGTCGATCAGCCCCAGCATTTT.

This rearrangement joins TRBV15 to TRBJ2-7; 9 bases line up with TRBD2. Germline V gene lookup returns CDR1 LNHNV and CDR2 YYDKDF (reference sequence). J lost 6 bases, V lost 0 bases, and 3 bases had no gene match. This CDR3 has 14 residues. CDR3 region: CATSRESAGGEQYF. CDR3 DNA: TGTGCCACCAGCAGAGAATCAGCGGGGGGCGAGCAGTACTTC. The entire variable domain, with the rest obtained from reference TRBV15 and TRBJ2-7, is as follows: DAMVIQNPRYQVTQFGKPVTLSCSQTLNHNVMYWYQQKSSQAPKLLFHYYDKDFNNEADTPDNFQSRRPNTSFCFLDIRSPGLGDTAMYLCATSRESAGGEQYFGPGTRLTVT.

The CDR3 spells CAWSLTGEGYTF. The DNA for the CDR3 is TGTGCCTGGAGTCTGACAGGGGAAGGCTACACCTTC. This chain uses TRBV30 with TRBJ1-2, with TRBD1 matching 8 bases. Germline V CDR1 and CDR2: GTSNPN, SVGIG (reference sequence). V shed 2 bases and J 8 bases; nucleotides not matched to a gene: 4. This CDR3 spans 12 amino acids.

This sequence joins TRBV2 and TRBJ2-7; TRBD1 is a possible D gene (5 bases). CDR1 and CDR2 (germline): SNHLY, FYNNEI. The V and J ends lost 4 bases and 2 bases respectively, with 12 bases between them. The CDR3 has 14 residues. The CDR3 loop reads CASSGQGEAYEQYF. CDR3 bases: TGTGCCAGCAGTGGGCAGGGTGAAGCCTACGAGCAGTACTTC. Based on the CDR3 plus reference TRBV2 and TRBJ2-7, the full variable domain is EPEVTQTPSHQVTQMGQEVILRCVPISNHLYFYWYRQILGQKVEFLVSFYNNEISEKSEIFDDQFSVERPDGSNFTLKIRSTKLEDSAMYFCASSGQGEAYEQYFGPGTRLTVT.

V and J are TRBV7-3 and TRBJ2-7; D gene ambiguous. Trimming removed 1 base at V and 3 bases at J, with 7 bases between. The CDR3 has 13 amino acids. Germline V gives CDR1 SGHTA, CDR2 FQGTGA. The CDR3 nucleotides are TGTGCCAGCAGCTTAATTTCCTGCTACGAGCAGTACTTC. Its protein product is CASSLISCYEQYF.

The chain employs TRBV12-5 and TRBJ2-5; 13 bases map to TRBD2. CDR3 length: 17 residues. The V gene's germline CDR1 is LGHNT and CDR2 FRNRAP. Trimming cost V 1 base and J 2 bases; bases outside gene matches: 4. CDR3 sequence: CASGLATSGRAQETQYF. In nucleotides, the CDR3 is TGTGCTAGTGGTTTGGCAACTAGCGGGAGGGCTCAAGAGACCCAGTACTTC.

V usage is TRBV5-1 and J usage is TRBJ1-6; D may be TRBD1 (5 bases). There are 14 residues in the CDR3. Germline V gene sequence: CDR1 SGHRS, CDR2 YFSETQ. Trimming pared 1 base from V and 7 bases from J, leaving 9 bases between. The CDR3 DNA reads TGCGCCAGCAGCTTGTTGACAGAAAATTCACCCCTCCACTTT. This gives the protein CASSLLTENSPLHF. The full variable domain, in which reference TRBV5-1 and TRBJ1-6 provide the parts outside the CDR3, is KAGVTQTPRYLIKTRGQQVTLSCSPISGHRSVSWYQQTPGQGLQFLFEYFSETQRNKGNFPGRFSGRQFSNSRSEMNVSTLELGDSALYLCASSLLTENSPLHFGNGTRLTVT.

V gene TRBV6-1 combines with J gene TRBJ2-7, with 8 positions matching TRBD2. The CDR3 is 15 amino acids. CDR1 MNHNS and CDR2 SASEGT come from the germline V gene. The V and J ends lost 1 base and 4 bases, in that order; junction bases with no gene match: 6. The CDR3 nucleotides read TGTGCCAGCAGTGAAGGCGGGGGGCCCAATTACGAGCAGTACTTC. Its protein product is CASSEGGGPNYEQYF.

The chain joins TRBV7-9 to TRBJ1-4, with TRBD1 matching over 8 bases. Unmatched junction bases numbered 5, after V lost 2 bases and J lost 6 bases. Per the germline V gene, CDR1 is SEHNR and CDR2 is FQNEAQ (reference sequence). The CDR3 totals 15 residues. Here the CDR3 reads CASSLRTGRYEKLFF. For the CDR3, the DNA is TGTGCCAGCAGCTTACGGACAGGGCGTTATGAAAAACTGTTTTTT.

The chain links TRBV10-1 to TRBJ2-1; weak D call: TRBD2 (7 bases). V shed 5 bases and J shed 7 bases, with 21 bases lying between them. The CDR3 runs to 16 residues. The V gene's germline CDR1 is WNHNN and CDR2 SYGVQD (reference sequence). CDR3 amino acids: CASSPVWWEGGNEQFF. Here the CDR3 DNA reads TGCGCCAGCAGTCCAGTATGGTGGGAGGGGGGAAATGAGCAGTTCTTC.

The sample holds one count of this clone. The chain links TRBV13 to TRBJ1-1; 11 bases line up with TRBD1. Germline CDR1 and CDR2: PRHDT and FYEKMQ (reference sequence). J lost 5 bases, V lost 5 bases, and 10 bases had no gene match. This CDR3 is built from 16 residues. CDR3 sequence: CASSQNPGQGVTEAFF. For the CDR3, the DNA is TGTGCCAGCAGCCAAAATCCGGGACAGGGGGTTACTGAAGCTTTCTTT.

This clone came up a few times. The V gene is TRBV2, the J gene TRBJ2-5; D not certain. Looked up from germline, CDR1 is SNHLY and CDR2 is FYNNEI. The CDR3 consists of 14 residues. V lost 2 bases and J 2 bases, leaving 9 bases between the germline ends. CDR3 nucleotide sequence: TGTGCCAGCAGTGAACTCGTATATCAAGAGACCCAGTACTTC. This encodes CASSELVYQETQYF.